This note documents a single T cell receptor beta chain sequence. These data originate in a study of blood T cell repertoires in COVID-19. Background on the study: Samples representing acute and convalescent COVID-19 were sourced from the United States, Italy and Spain. PBMCs, B-cell-depleted T cells, or T cells provided the cDNA or gDNA that made up the material.

Study processing details: Amplified reference gene primers provided the basis for estimating nucleated cell counts. Here immunoSEQ multiplex PCR was the method, and the copy in TCRdb shows in-frame clones only, minus some. V and J calls and clone size are as listed in that table; D and trimming were resolved from the DNA. The sample comprises around 200,000 clones, 80% to 90% of which are singletons, and 9.5% to 13% rests with the top ten. The CDR3 is made up of 17 amino acids. J was trimmed by 2 bases and V by 1 base; bases with no gene match: 9. Germline values: CDR1 SGHTA, CDR2 FQGTGA. The genes are TRBV7-3 and TRBJ2-3; TRBD2 matches 7 bases. The receptor was derived from a human donor with active or convalescent COVID-19. The donor label of this sample is uncertain. Sequencing was performed on peripheral blood. The CDR3 sequence: CASSLRSGARITDTQYF. Written as DNA, the CDR3 is TGTGCCAGCAGCTTAAGGAGCGGGGCCCGGATCACAGATACGCAGTATTTT.